The rows below give T cell receptor beta chains drawn from one sample of a study of blood T cell repertoires in COVID-19. Clones were sequenced by immunoSEQ multiplex PCR, and TCRdb holds only the in-frame ones, with some missing. This sample carries about 440,000 clones, 90% of them seen once, and the ten largest clones take 0.6%. The sequencing sample was made of PBMCs or T cells enriched from blood (not recorded which). The receptors come from a man between 18 and 29 years old who had recovered from COVID-19. Both conserved end residues are part of each CDR3. The order of the fields is D gene, J gene, V gene, clone size, CDR3 DNA, CDR3 protein. The D gene is left open where the match is weak. The size entry is marked missing in some rows and otherwise reads once, few, many or a size class.

D: .
J: TRBJ1-2
V: TRBV5-1
size: .
DNA: TGCGCCAGCAGCTTGGGAACAGGTGGCTACACCTTC
CDR3: CASSLGTGGYTF

D: TRBD1
J: TRBJ2-2
V: TRBV3-1/TRBV3-2
size: .
DNA: TGTGCCAGCAGGTACCCGGGACAGGGGGTCGGGGAGCTGTTTTTT
CDR3: CASRYPGQGVGELFF

D: TRBD2
J: TRBJ2-1
V: TRBV11-2
size: .
DNA: TGTGCCAGCAGCTTAGGCTTAGCGGGGCCGCGGGAGCAGTTCTTC
CDR3: CASSLGLAGPREQFF

D: TRBD2
J: TRBJ2-1
V: TRBV19
size: .
DNA: TGTGCCAGTGTCGGGGAGGGCAATGAGCAGTTCTTC
CDR3: CASVGEGNEQFF

D: .
J: TRBJ1-6
V: TRBV20-1
size: few
DNA: TGCAGTGCTAGTATGGGGAGTTCACCCCTCCACTTT
CDR3: CSASMGSSPLHF

D: .
J: TRBJ1-6
V: TRBV5-1
size: .
DNA: TGCGCCAGCAGCTTCATGGGGGGATACGATTCACCCCTCCACTTT
CDR3: CASSFMGGYDSPLHF

D: TRBD2
J: TRBJ2-3
V: TRBV5-1
size: .
DNA: TGCGCCAGCAAAGGAGATAACCCTAGCCTAGCGGGAGGCACAGATACGCAGTATTTT
CDR3: CASKGDNPSLAGGTDTQYF

D: .
J: TRBJ1-2
V: TRBV11-2
size: .
DNA: TGTGCCAGCACCCCAATCCGAGAAAACTTTGGCTACACCTTC
CDR3: CASTPIRENFGYTF

D: TRBD1
J: TRBJ2-7
V: TRBV6-6
size: .
DNA: TGTGCCAGCAGTGCCCGGGACAGGGACTACTACGAGCAGTACTTC
CDR3: CASSARDRDYYEQYF

D: .
J: TRBJ1-1
V: TRBV7-3
size: once
DNA: TGTGCCAGCAGCTTAACCTTAGATACTGAAGCTTTCTTT
CDR3: CASSLTLDTEAFF

D: .
J: TRBJ2-5
V: TRBV2
size: .
DNA: TGTGCCAGCAGAGGCAGGGTGGTGGAGACCCAGTACTTC
CDR3: CASRGRVVETQYF

D: .
J: TRBJ2-7
V: TRBV12-3/TRBV12-4
size: .
DNA: TGTGCCAGCAGTTTGGACTCCTCCTACGAGCAGTACTTC
CDR3: CASSLDSSYEQYF

D: TRBD1
J: TRBJ1-2
V: TRBV6-5
size: .
DNA: TGTGCCAGCATGGGAGACAGGGAGAACTATGGCTACACCTTC
CDR3: CASMGDRENYGYTF

D: .
J: TRBJ1-1
V: TRBV19
size: .
DNA: TGTGCCAGTAACTTTCCGAACACTGAAGCTTTCTTT
CDR3: CASNFPNTEAFF

D: TRBD1
J: TRBJ2-6
V: TRBV5-1
size: .
DNA: TGCGCCAGCAGCACACCCCGGACAGGGGGCGCGACCGGGGCCAACGTCCTGACTTTC
CDR3: CASSTPRTGGATGANVLTF

D: .
J: TRBJ2-7
V: TRBV27
size: .
DNA: TGTGCCAGCAGTGCGACAGGTAACACCTACGAGCAGTACTTC
CDR3: CASSATGNTYEQYF

D: .
J: TRBJ2-1
V: TRBV7-9
size: .
DNA: TGTGCCAGCAGCTCGTTAAGGGGCGGGATATTTTACAATGAGCAGTTCTTC
CDR3: CASSSLRGGIFYNEQFF